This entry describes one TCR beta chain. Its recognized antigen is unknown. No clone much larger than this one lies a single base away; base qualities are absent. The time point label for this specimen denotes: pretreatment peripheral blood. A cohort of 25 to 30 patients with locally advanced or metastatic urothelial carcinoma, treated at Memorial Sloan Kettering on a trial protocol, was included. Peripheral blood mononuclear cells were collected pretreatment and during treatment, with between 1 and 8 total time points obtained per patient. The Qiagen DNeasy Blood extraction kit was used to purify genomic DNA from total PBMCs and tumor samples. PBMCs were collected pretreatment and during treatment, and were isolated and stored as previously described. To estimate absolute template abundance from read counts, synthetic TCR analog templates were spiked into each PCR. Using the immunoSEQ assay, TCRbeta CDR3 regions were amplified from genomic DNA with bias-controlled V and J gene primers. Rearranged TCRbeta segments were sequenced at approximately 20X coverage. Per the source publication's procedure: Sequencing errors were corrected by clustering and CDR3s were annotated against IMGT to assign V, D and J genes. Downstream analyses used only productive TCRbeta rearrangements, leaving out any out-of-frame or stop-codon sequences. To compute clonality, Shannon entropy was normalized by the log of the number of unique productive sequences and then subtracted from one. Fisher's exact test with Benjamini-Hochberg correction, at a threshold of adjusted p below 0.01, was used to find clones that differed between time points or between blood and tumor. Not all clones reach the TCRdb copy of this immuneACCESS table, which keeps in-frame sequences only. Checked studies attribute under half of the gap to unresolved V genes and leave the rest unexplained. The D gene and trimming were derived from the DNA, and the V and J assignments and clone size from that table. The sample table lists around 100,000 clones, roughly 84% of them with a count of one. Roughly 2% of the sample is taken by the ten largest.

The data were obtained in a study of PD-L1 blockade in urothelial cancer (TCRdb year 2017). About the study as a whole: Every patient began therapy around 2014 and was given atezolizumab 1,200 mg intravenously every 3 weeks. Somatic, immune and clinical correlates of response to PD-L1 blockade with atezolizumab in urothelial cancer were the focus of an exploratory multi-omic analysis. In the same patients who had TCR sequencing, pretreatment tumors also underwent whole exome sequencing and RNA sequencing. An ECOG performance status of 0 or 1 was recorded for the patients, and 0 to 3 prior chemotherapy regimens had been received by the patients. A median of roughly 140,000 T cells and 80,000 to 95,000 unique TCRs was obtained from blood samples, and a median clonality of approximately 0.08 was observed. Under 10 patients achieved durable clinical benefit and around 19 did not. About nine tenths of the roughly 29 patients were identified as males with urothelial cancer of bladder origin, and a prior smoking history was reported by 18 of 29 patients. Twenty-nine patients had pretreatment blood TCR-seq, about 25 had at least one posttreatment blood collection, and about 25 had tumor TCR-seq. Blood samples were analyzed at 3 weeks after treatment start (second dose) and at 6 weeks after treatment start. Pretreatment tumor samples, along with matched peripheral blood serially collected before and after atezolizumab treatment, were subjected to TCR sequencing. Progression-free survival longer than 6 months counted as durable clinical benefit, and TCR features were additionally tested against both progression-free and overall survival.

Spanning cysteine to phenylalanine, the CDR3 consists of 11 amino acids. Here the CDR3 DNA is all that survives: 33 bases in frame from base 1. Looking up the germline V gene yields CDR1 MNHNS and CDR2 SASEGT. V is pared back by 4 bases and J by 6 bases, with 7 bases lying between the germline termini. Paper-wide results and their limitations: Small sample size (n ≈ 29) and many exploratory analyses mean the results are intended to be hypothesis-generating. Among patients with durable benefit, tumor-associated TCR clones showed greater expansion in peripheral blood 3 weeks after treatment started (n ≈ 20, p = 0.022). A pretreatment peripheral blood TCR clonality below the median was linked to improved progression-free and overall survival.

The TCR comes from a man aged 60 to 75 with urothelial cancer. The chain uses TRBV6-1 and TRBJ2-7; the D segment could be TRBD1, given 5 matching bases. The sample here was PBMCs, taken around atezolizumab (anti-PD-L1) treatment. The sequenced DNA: TGTGCCAGCAGTGTGCAGGGCGAGCAGTACTTC. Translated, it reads CASSVQGEQYF.